This entry is about one T cell receptor (beta chain). No cognate antigen has been identified for it. Taken from the germline V gene, the CDR1 and CDR2 loops are SGHTA and FQGNSA. The CDR3 starts with the cysteine, ends with the phenylalanine, and has 15 residues. The protein alone is recorded here. Sequencer: NextSeq 550. The Human TCR Profiling Kit (MiLaboratory) was used to make UMI-labeled 5' RACE TRB cDNA libraries. cDNA synthesis used the entire amount of extracted RNA, and PCR amplification then used the entire amount of cDNA produced. Libraries were prepared in parallel with an identical number of PCR cycles. The original pipeline was this. MIGEC and MiXCR extracted about 50,000 +/- 9,200 unique UMI-labeled TRB cDNA molecules per library, requiring at least two reads per UMI. Each library averaged about 40,000 +/- 10,000 functional in-frame TRB CDR3 nucleotide clonotypes without stop codons. Diversity metrics, including normalized Shannon-Wiener and Chao1, were computed in VDJtools after downsampling to 5000 UMI-labeled TRB molecules per sample. For the central five CDR3 residues, VDJtools calculated physicochemical properties weighted by clonotype size, namely interaction energy, strength, volume and Kidera factor 4. TCRdb reprocessed the reads and provides one entry for every CDR3 protein sequence; no DNA is given. These V and J calls are TCRdb output, not the study's own analysis. The table for this sample shows over 150,000 distinct CDR3 sequences. The biggest ten clones account for approximately 0.46% of the sample.

For each CD8+ T cell subset, flow sorting was done in triplicate, and a few hundred thousand cells per subset went directly into RLT lysis buffer. To keep memory contaminants out, a stringent definition of naive CD8+ T cells was applied: CD45RO-CCR7+CD27+CD95-. Standard density gradient centrifugation was used to isolate peripheral blood mononuclear cells from buffy coats. A FACSAria III was used to flow-sort naive CXCR3-negative and CXCR3-positive CD8+ T cells. Total RNA was extracted from sorted cells with an RNeasy Mini Kit. These data belong to a study of CXCR3-negative and CXCR3-positive naive CD8 T cells (dated 2019 in TCRdb). Some background on the complete study: About 135 million TRB reads were obtained in total, roughly 1.5 +/- 0.3 million reads per library. Diversity and physicochemical repertoire analyses covered some eleven donors pooled from two independent experiments. The TRBV-TRBJ cluster analysis covered naive subsets from several donors and memory cells from 3 donors. On the study overall, not on this receptor specifically: Because surface CD5, which is linked to self-reactivity in mice, was comparable between the naive subsets, TCR interaction strength was also inferred from TRB CDR3 physicochemical properties. CXCR3 expression partially decreased after cryopreservation, so most assays used freshly isolated PBMCs. Repertoire diversity was comparably high in both naive subsets but much lower in memory CD8+ T cells. Within the same donor, TRBV-TRBJ usage looked similar between naive CXCR3-negative and CXCR3-positive cells, but memory cells had distinct patterns. Compared with CXCR3-negative naive cells, CXCR3-positive naive cells had TRB CDR3s with higher hydrophobicity (lower Kidera factor 4), lower energy, and higher strength and volume indices.

The source is a human donor in good health. Some clones in this sample may be carry-over from other donors' samples. The chain links TRBV7-2 with TRBJ2-3. The material sequenced was naive CXCR3+ CD8+ T cells from blood. The cell subset or site label on this specimen signifies: CD45RO-CCR7+CD27+CD95- naive CD8+ T cells expressing CXCR3 (TNR3+). The encoded CDR3 is CASSLSGVVSDTQYF.